This T cell receptor beta chain was observed in a study of CD4 T cells in relation to SARS-CoV-2 and coronaviruses. The overall study: Of the patients, 8 or 9 were male, a few female, two Hispanic. The restricting HLA molecule for shared crossreactive spike epitopes was mapped.

Naive and memory CD4+ T cell DNA was deep-sequenced without culture. Sequencing used immunoSEQ multiplex PCR; TCRdb keeps in-frame clones, though not all of them. There are tens of thousands of clones in the sample; 70% to 90% occur only once, and 9.2% lies in the top ten. In the case of this clone: Its target is unknown. One end of the junction does not line up with germline, which may come from a read error.

Regarding the study as a whole: No crossreactivity against non-spike viral proteins was tested here.

Germline CDR1 is LGHDT and CDR2 is YNNKEL (reference sequence). The CDR3 length is 15 residues. Sequenced sample: memory CD4+ T cells from PBMCs. The clonotype comes from an adult with COVID-19. The chain has TRBV3-1 (or the pseudogene TRBV3-2) and TRBJ2-1; D not resolved. DNA of the CDR3: TGTGCCAGCAGCACTTGGGGTAGTGGCGGTTGGGGTGTGCTCTTC. The encoded protein is CASSTWGSGGWGVLF.